This T cell receptor (beta chain) was documented in a study of blood T cell repertoires in COVID-19. Study in general: Some COVID-19 samples were acute and others convalescent; all came from the United States, Italy and Spain.

TCRdb's table, derived via immunoSEQ multiplex PCR, lists solely in-frame clones and lacks some. The sample consists of around 57,000 clones, about 90% of them appearing once. Germline V CDR1 and CDR2: SGDLS, YYNGEE. With V trimmed by 3 bases and J by 0 bases, 11 bases remained unmatched. This CDR3 comprises 17 residues. This chain connects TRBV9 to TRBJ2-5; 7 bases line up with TRBD2. The specimen sequenced was peripheral blood. This TCR came from a human donor in a cohort sampled during active COVID-19. The CDR3 bases are TGTGCCAGCAGCGCGACCTCCGGGACTATTTACCAAGAGACCCAGTACTTC. This encodes CASSATSGTIYQETQYF. Drawing the rest from reference TRBV9 and TRBJ2-5, the complete variable domain is DSGVTQTPKHLITATGQRVTLRCSPRSGDLSVYWYQQSLDQGLQFLIQYYNGEERAKGNILERFSAQQFPDLHSELNLSSLELGDSALYFCASSATSGTIYQETQYFGPGTRLLVL.